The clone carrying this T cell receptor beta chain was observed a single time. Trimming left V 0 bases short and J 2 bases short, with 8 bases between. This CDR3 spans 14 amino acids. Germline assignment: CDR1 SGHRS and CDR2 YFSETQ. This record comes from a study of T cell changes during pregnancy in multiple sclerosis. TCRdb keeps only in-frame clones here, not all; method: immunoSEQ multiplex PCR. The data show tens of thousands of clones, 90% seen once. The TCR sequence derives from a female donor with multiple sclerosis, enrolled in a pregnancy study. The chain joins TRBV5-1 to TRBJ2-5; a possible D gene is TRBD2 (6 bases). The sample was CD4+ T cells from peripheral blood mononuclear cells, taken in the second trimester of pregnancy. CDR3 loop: CASSLAGGQETQYF. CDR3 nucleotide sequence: TGCGCCAGCAGCTTGGCCGGGGGACAAGAGACCCAGTACTTC.